This entry lists 30 T cell receptor beta chains sequenced from one sample in a study of blood T cell repertoires in COVID-19. Repertoires were generated with immunoSEQ multiplex PCR, while TCRdb's copy carries only in-frame clones and drops some. The table records around 63,000 clones, roughly 88% of them present only once. Source material: peripheral blood. These receptors were taken from a man aged 45-60 years with active COVID-19.

This CDR3 is CASSLRQASNQPQHF. The CDR3 DNA reads as TGTGCCAGCAGTTTACGACAGGCTAGCAATCAGCCCCAGCATTTT. The V gene is TRBV27, the J gene TRBJ1-5, with a weak D call TRBD1 (6 bases). Trimming took 2 bases from V and 0 from J, leaving 8 bases between them. This CDR3 is 15 amino acids long. Germline V gene sequence: CDR1 MNHEY, CDR2 SMNVEV (reference sequence).

The CDR3 bases are TGCGCCAGCAGCCCCAGGGGTGGGCCAGATACGCAGTATTTT. Protein sequence: CASSPRGGPDTQYF. The chain links TRBV5-1 to TRBJ2-3, with D perhaps TRBD1 (6 bases). Trimming shortened V by 4 bases and J by 4 bases, and 13 bases separated the two germline ends. The CDR3 length is 14 residues. Germline CDR1 and CDR2: SGHRS and YFSETQ. Supplemented by reference TRBV5-1 and TRBJ2-3, the full variable domain reads KAGVTQTPRYLIKTRGQQVTLSCSPISGHRSVSWYQQTPGQGLQFLFEYFSETQRNKGNFPGRFSGRQFSNSRSEMNVSTLELGDSALYLCASSPRGGPDTQYFGPGTRLTVL.

This chain uses TRBV7-6 with TRBJ2-2; 9 bases are a match to TRBD1. Looked up from germline, CDR1 is SGHVS and CDR2 is FNYEAQ. The CDR3 is 16 residues long. With 5 bases clipped from V and 4 bases from J, the junction kept 8 bases outside the gene matches. CDR3 sequence: CASSRDGDRVTGELFF. CDR3 bases: TGTGCCAGCAGCCGAGACGGGGACAGGGTCACCGGGGAGCTGTTTTTT.

This chain joins TRBV7-3 and TRBJ2-3; D possibly corresponds to TRBD2 (5 bases). Trimming took off 3 bases at V and 7 bases at J, with 11 bases between the two ends. Germline CDR1 and CDR2: SGHTA and FQGTGA. CDR3 length: 13 residues. As DNA, the CDR3 is TGTGCCAGCAGCTTGAATCCCGGGAATACGCAGTATTTT. Translation: CASSLNPGNTQYF.

The genes are TRBV18 and TRBJ2-3, with D possibly being TRBD2 (7 bases). Between the trimmed V and J ends, which lost 2 bases and 6 bases, there was a span of 15 bases. The CDR3 is 15 amino acids. From germline, CDR1 is KGHSH and CDR2 LQKENI. The CDR3 here is CASSPRGGGLDTQYF. In nucleotides, the CDR3 is TGTGCCAGCTCACCAAGGGGGGGCGGCTTGGATACGCAGTATTTT.

The chain couples TRBV25-1 to TRBJ1-5, with D unresolved. CDR1 MGHDK and CDR2 SYGVNS come from the germline V gene. Trimming took 8 bases from V and 4 from J, leaving 9 bases between them. The CDR3 covers 12 residues. In DNA form, the CDR3 reads TGTGCCAGCGGCCAGTCGAATCAGCCCCAGCATTTT. As protein: CASGQSNQPQHF.

The chain combines TRBV6-6 with TRBJ1-6; D possibly corresponds to TRBD1 (5 bases). Germline V gene data show CDR1 as MNHNY and CDR2 as SVGAGI (reference sequence). The ends were cut back, 0 bases at V and 8 bases at J, with 14 bases in the middle. This CDR3 has 16 amino acids. The CDR3 DNA follows: TGTGCCAGCAGTTACTCCCCCAGGGAACGTCATTCACCCCTCCACTTT. It is translated as CASSYSPRERHSPLHF.

The chain joins TRBV5-1 to TRBJ2-5; 11 positions match TRBD2. This CDR3 is built from 15 residues. V gave up 4 bases and J gave up 5 bases; unmatched junction bases: 7. From germline, CDR1 is SGHRS and CDR2 YFSETQ. The DNA of the CDR3 is TGCGCCAGCAGCACGGACGCTAGCGGGGGGGAGACCCAGTACTTC. Translation: CASSTDASGGETQYF.

On this clone: A junction boundary mismatches the germline segment, possibly from a read error. CDR3 sequence reads: CASSPGGAPGELFF. In nucleotides, the CDR3 is TGTGCTAGCAGCCCCGGAGGGGCCCCCGGGGAGCTGTTTTTT. The V gene is TRBV7-7, the J gene TRBJ2-2, with D perhaps matching TRBD2 (6 bases). The germline V gene encodes CDR1 SSHAT and CDR2 FNYEAQ (reference sequence). The CDR3 has 14 residues.

The chain recombines TRBV4-2 with TRBJ2-1; 15 bases are shared with TRBD2. This CDR3 has 18 residues. V gave up 0 bases and J gave up 8 bases; unmatched junction bases: 8. The V gene's germline CDR1 is LGHNA and CDR2 YNFKEQ. Written as DNA, the CDR3 is TGTGCCAGCAGCCAAGATCCCGGACTAGCGGGGGGGCTCGATGAGCAGTTCTTC. Protein: CASSQDPGLAGGLDEQFF.

In this sample, this clone turned up a few times. V usage is TRBV10-1 and J usage is TRBJ2-2; TRBD2 might be the D (6 bases). V gave up 6 bases and J gave up 6 bases, with 14 bases separating them. This CDR3 spans 14 amino acids. CDR1 WNHNN and CDR2 SYGVQD come from the germline V gene (reference sequence). For the CDR3, the DNA is TGCGCCAGCAGAGTACCGACTAGGGCCGGGGAGCTGTTTTTT. Translated, it gives CASRVPTRAGELFF.

The chain carries TRBV6-2 or TRBV6-3 and TRBJ1-5; D might be TRBD1 (5 bases). CDR1 and CDR2 from the germline V gene are MNHEY and SVGEGT. The length of the CDR3 is 14 residues. The V end was cut by 5 bases, the J end by 2 bases, with 10 bases between. CDR3 residues: CASSPQQGNQPQHF. The CDR3 nucleotides are TGTGCCAGCAGTCCCCAACAGGGCAATCAGCCCCAGCATTTT.

This clone is a singleton in its sample. V and J are TRBV7-9 and TRBJ1-2, with D possibly being TRBD1 (6 bases). Germline V gene sequence: CDR1 SEHNR, CDR2 FQNEAQ (reference sequence). With 1 base removed from V and 13 bases from J, the gap between germline ends came to 19 bases. The length of the CDR3 is 14 residues. The CDR3 protein is CASSLGGTGNSCTF. The CDR3 DNA follows: TGTGCCAGCAGCTTAGGGGGTACAGGGAACTCCTGCACCTTC.

The rearrangement joins TRBV7-2 to TRBJ2-7; D remains ambiguous. This CDR3 is built from 15 residues. Trimming took off 1 base at V and 2 bases at J, with 12 bases between the two ends. Per germline, CDR1 SGHTA and CDR2 FQGNSA. The CDR3 DNA reads TGTGCCAGCAGCTTAGGGGTTGCTAGTACCTACGAGCAGTACTTC. It yields the protein CASSLGVASTYEQYF.

The CDR3 is CASSLLGQVISPLHF. CDR3 DNA: TGTGCCAGCAGTTTATTGGGACAGGTTATTTCACCCCTCCACTTT. The chain joins TRBV28 to TRBJ1-6, with TRBD1 matching 8 bases. Germline V gene data show CDR1 as MDHEN and CDR2 as SYDVKM. This CDR3 is built from 15 residues. The V and J ends lost 1 base and 9 bases, in that order; junction bases with no gene match: 5.

The rearrangement links TRBV6-6 to TRBJ1-6, with D hard to call. The CDR3 spans 14 residues. Trimming left V 4 bases short and J 7 bases short, with 11 bases between. Germline assignment: CDR1 MNHNY and CDR2 SVGAGI (reference sequence). Here the CDR3 reads CASSWEGWNSPLHF. CDR3 nucleotide sequence: TGTGCCAGCAGTTGGGAGGGTTGGAATTCACCCCTCCACTTT.

The chain recombines TRBV18 with TRBJ2-7; 10 nucleotides line up with TRBD1. Germline CDR1 and CDR2: KGHSH and LQKENI. This CDR3 is built from 16 residues. Losses at the gene ends were 3 bases for V and 5 bases for J; bases not matched to a gene: 10. The DNA for the CDR3 is TGTGCCAGCTCACCCAATATGGGGACAGGGGTGGACGAGCAGTACTTC. Its translation is CASSPNMGTGVDEQYF.

V is TRBV19 and J is TRBJ1-5; the match to TRBD1 covers 8 bases. Germline loops: CDR1 LNHDA, CDR2 SQIVND (reference sequence). The CDR3 totals 15 residues. Trimming removed 5 bases from V and 4 bases from J; junction bases left unmatched: 7. CDR3 nucleotides: TGTGCCAGTAGTCCCACAGGGGGAAAGAATCAGCCCCAGCATTTT. It specifies CASSPTGGKNQPQHF.

The CDR3 DNA sequence: TGTGCCTGGAGTGTAGCGCGGAACACCGGGGAGCTGTTTTTT. This translates into CAWSVARNTGELFF. This chain uses TRBV30 with TRBJ2-2; D remains ambiguous. The CDR3 loop spans 14 amino acids. V was pared by 0 bases and J by 1 base, with 6 bases between. CDR1 and CDR2 (germline): GTSNPN, SVGIG (reference sequence).

The chain is built from TRBV5-4 and TRBJ2-2, with a possible D match to TRBD1 (6 bases). Trimming stripped 0 bases from V and 4 bases from J, with 10 bases between. There are 15 residues in the CDR3. Germline V gives CDR1 SGHNT, CDR2 YYREEE (reference sequence). The chain's CDR3 is CASSLVGTPTGELFF. The CDR3 bases are TGTGCCAGCAGCTTGGTGGGGACACCCACCGGGGAGCTGTTTTTT.

This clone was detected only once. The chain joins TRBV7-8 to TRBJ2-3, with a tentative D call TRBD2 (6 bases). Trimming removed 1 base from V and 3 bases from J, with 20 bases in between. This CDR3 is 18 amino acids long. CDR1 is SGHVS and CDR2 is FQNEAQ in the germline V gene. CDR3 loop: CASSLGGGVQGWTDTQYF. Here the CDR3 DNA reads TGTGCCAGCAGCTTAGGAGGCGGGGTTCAGGGATGGACAGATACGCAGTATTTT.

This chain connects TRBV5-4 to TRBJ1-1, with no clear D. CDR3 size: 14 residues. Germline CDR1 SGHNT, CDR2 YYREEE (reference sequence). Trimming shortened V by 1 base and J by 5 bases, and 12 bases separated the two germline ends. The DNA for the CDR3 is TGTGCCAGCAGCTTGTACGCGGTGCGGACTGAAGCTTTCTTT. This translates into CASSLYAVRTEAFF.

The chain employs TRBV7-2 and TRBJ1-1; D is possibly TRBD1 (5 bases). Trimming took 5 bases from V and 4 from J, leaving 11 bases between them. CDR3 length: 13 residues. Germline V gene lookup returns CDR1 SGHTA and CDR2 FQGNSA. Here the CDR3 reads CASSPSRGTEAFF. In DNA, the CDR3 is TGTGCCAGCAGCCCAAGTAGGGGCACTGAAGCTTTCTTT.

The CDR3 here is CASSPTGGYEQYF. The CDR3 DNA reads as TGTGCCAGCAGCCCGACAGGGGGCTACGAGCAGTACTTC. The chain joins TRBV9 to TRBJ2-7, with 9 bases fitting TRBD1. The V gene's germline CDR1 is SGDLS and CDR2 YYNGEE. This CDR3 is built from 13 residues. Losses at the gene ends were 4 bases for V and 3 bases for J; bases not matched to a gene: 2.

J is TRBJ1-1 and V is TRBV18; D remains unclear. V was clipped by 4 bases and J by 5 bases, with 8 bases between them. The length of the CDR3 is 12 residues. The V gene's germline CDR1 is KGHSH and CDR2 LQKENI. CDR3 amino acids: CASSLRETEAFF. For the CDR3, the DNA is TGTGCCAGCTCACTTAGGGAGACTGAAGCTTTCTTT.

In DNA form, the CDR3 reads TGTGCCAGTAGTATAGGACAGGTAAATCAGCCCCAGCATTTT. Its translation is CASSIGQVNQPQHF. V and J are TRBV19 and TRBJ1-5; tentative D call: TRBD1 (6 bases). Trimming pared 1 base from V and 4 bases from J, leaving 8 bases between. CDR3 length equals 14 residues. Germline CDR1 and CDR2: LNHDA and SQIVND (reference sequence).

This CDR3 is CASRSGGGYGYTF. The CDR3 DNA follows: TGTGCCAGCAGGAGCGGGGGGGGCTATGGCTACACCTTC. The V and J genes are TRBV6-5 and TRBJ1-2, with a weak D call TRBD1 (5 bases). Germline CDR1 and CDR2: MNHEY and SVGAGI. This CDR3 is 13 amino acids long. Trimming stripped 6 bases from V and 4 bases from J, with 12 bases between.

CDR3 region: CASSYSTRAGVSPLHF. The CDR3 DNA follows: TGTGCCAGCAGTTACTCGACTCGGGCAGGGGTGTCACCCCTCCACTTT. V gene TRBV6-5 combines with J gene TRBJ1-6; tentative D call: TRBD1 (6 bases). V was pared by 0 bases and J by 10 bases, with 16 bases between. This CDR3 contains 16 residues. Per germline, CDR1 MNHEY and CDR2 SVGAGI.

The V call is TRBV19, the J call TRBJ1-5; 9 bases are shared with TRBD1. CDR3 length equals 13 residues. With V trimmed by 3 bases and J by 6 bases, 0 bases remained unmatched. Germline V gene lookup returns CDR1 LNHDA and CDR2 SQIVND (reference sequence). CDR3 region: CASSMTGGQPQHF. The CDR3 coding sequence is TGTGCCAGTAGTATGACAGGGGGTCAGCCCCAGCATTTT.

This sequence joins TRBV2 and TRBJ1-2, with a tentative D call TRBD1 (6 bases). Between the trimmed V and J ends, which lost 9 bases and 10 bases, there was a span of 18 bases. CDR1 and CDR2 from the germline V gene are SNHLY and FYNNEI. The length of the CDR3 is 12 residues. DNA of the CDR3: TGTGCCAGTCATCCGGGACACCGGATCTACACCTTC. It specifies CASHPGHRIYTF.